This T cell receptor (beta chain) was profiled in a study of immune heterogeneity within non-small cell lung tumors. CDR3 of TCR beta was amplified by multiplex PCR that used 32 V and 13 J primers. MiXCR, applied by TCRdb to the multiplex PCR reads, yields one record per CDR3 protein. There are 20,000 to 25,000 distinct CDR3 sequences in the sample; 25% to 35% occur only once, and over 3.5% lies in the top ten. Template came from bulk tumor genomic DNA, at approximately 600 ng per sample. Primary tumors were biopsied several times each, far apart, intraoperatively. These patients got curative surgery after being newly diagnosed with untreated non-small cell lung cancer. This clonotype was seen many times. The CDR3 extends over 15 amino acids. CDR1 is LNHDA, CDR2 SQIVND, per germline (reference sequence). V shed 1 base and J 1 base; nucleotides not matched to a gene: 3.

The gene calls are TRBV19 and TRBJ1-2; 7 bases agree with TRBD1. This receptor was obtained from a man aged 40-49 years with non-small cell lung cancer. The material sequenced was lung tumor tissue. The CDR3 protein is CASSIGQGNNYGYTF. Written as DNA, the CDR3 is TGTGCCAGTAGTATAGGACAGGGAAATAACTATGGCTACACCTTC.